This record looks at one TCR beta chain sequence and its context. These data originate in a study of shared T cell receptors in the human thymus. Sequencing used immunoSEQ multiplex PCR; TCRdb keeps in-frame clones, though not all of them. The profile covers about 660,000 clones, with around 87% appearing a single time and just under 0.0095% taken by the ten largest. These data also featured in a second study, about human thymus T cells. That paper states: Thymus pieces cut out during corrective heart surgery were the tissue that was used. In thymic and blood repertoires alike, V and J usage looked biased. Related studies noted strongly shared thymic repertoires across unrelated people.

This clonotype originated in a boy younger than two with a congenital heart defect. The sequenced sample consisted of thymocytes.

The CDR3 loop is CASSQKRTKQGRSYNEQFF. In DNA, the CDR3 is TGTGCCAGCAGCCAAAAACGTACTAAACAGGGTCGCTCCTACAATGAGCAGTTCTTC. The chain employs TRBV14 and TRBJ2-1, with D maybe TRBD1 (6 bases). This CDR3 is 19 amino acids long. The germline V gene encodes CDR1 SGHDN and CDR2 FVKESK. V gave up 2 bases and J gave up 0 bases, with 20 bases separating them.